These T cell receptor beta chains were read from a single sample in a study of blood T cell repertoires in COVID-19. Sequenced by immunoSEQ multiplex PCR; TCRdb stores in-frame clones only, minus some. The sample has 190,000 or so clones, around 83% seen once. The source material was peripheral blood. These TCRs come from a man in his forties or fifties with active or convalescent COVID-19. CDR3s include the opening cysteine and the closing phenylalanine or tryptophan. A D gene is named only where the DNA matches it firmly. Size is omitted from some rows. Given values are once, few, many or a class for expanded clones.

d_call,v_call,cdr3_length,clone_size,j_call,cdr3_nt,cdr3_aa
TRBD1,TRBV6-5,14,NA,TRBJ2-7,TGTGCCAGCAGCCCAGGGACAGGATCCTACGAGCAGTACTTC,CASSPGTGSYEQYF
TRBD2,TRBV5-1,16,NA,TRBJ2-5,TGCGCCAGCAGCCCCGGACTAGCGGGAGAAGTAGAGACCCAGTACTTC,CASSPGLAGEVETQYF
NA,TRBV7-9,16,NA,TRBJ1-5,TGTGCCAGCAGCATACCTTCCGGAGGGACCAATCAGCCCCAGCATTTT,CASSIPSGGTNQPQHF
NA,TRBV2,15,few,TRBJ2-2,TGTGCCAGCAGTGGCGGACTAACAAGTGCCGGGGAGCTGTTTTTT,CASSGGLTSAGELFF
TRBD2,TRBV7-2,14,NA,TRBJ2-7,TGTGCCAGCAGCTTCCGACTAGCGGGGCAAGAGCAGTACTTC,CASSFRLAGQEQYF
NA,TRBV3-1/TRBV3-2,12,NA,TRBJ1-5,TGTGCCAGCAGTCGTGCCGGGGGGACCCAGCATTTT,CASSRAGGTQHF
NA,TRBV2,11,NA,TRBJ2-3,TGTGCCAGCAGTACTGAAGATACGCAGTATTTT,CASSTEDTQYF
NA,TRBV11-2,14,NA,TRBJ2-7,TGTGCCAGCAGCTCTTTACAGGGTCGGGGCGAGCAGTACTTC,CASSSLQGRGEQYF
NA,TRBV11-2,13,few,TRBJ1-1,TGTGCCAGCAGCTTAAGGGGACATGCTGAAGCTTTCTTT,CASSLRGHAEAFF
TRBD1,TRBV6-2/TRBV6-3,17,NA,TRBJ2-2,TGTGCCAGCAGTTACCCTCCGGGACAGGCCAGGACCGGGGAGCTGTTTTTT,CASSYPPGQARTGELFF
TRBD1,TRBV27,16,NA,TRBJ2-4,TGTGCCAGCAGTCCGAGGACAGGGGTTACCAAAAACATTCAGTACTTC,CASSPRTGVTKNIQYF
NA,TRBV18,16,NA,TRBJ2-3,TGTGCCAGCTCATCAACAGTGGACTCTAGCACAGATACGCAGTATTTT,CASSSTVDSSTDTQYF
NA,TRBV2,15,NA,TRBJ2-7,TGTGCCAGCAGTGAATGGGGGGTTTCGACCTACGAGCAGTACTTC,CASSEWGVSTYEQYF
NA,TRBV7-3,18,NA,TRBJ1-2,TGTGCCAGCAGCTTAGCTCCGTTTTCAGGGTGGGGTAAATCTGGCTACACCTTC,CASSLAPFSGWGKSGYTF
TRBD2,TRBV28,14,NA,TRBJ2-1,TGTGCCAGCACCCCGGGACTAGCGGGCGATGAGCAGTTCTTC,CASTPGLAGDEQFF
NA,TRBV29-1,16,NA,TRBJ2-1,TGCAGCGTTGAAATAGGAGGCCCGGGCTCCTACAATGAGCAGTTCTTC,CSVEIGGPGSYNEQFF
TRBD2,TRBV6-5,15,NA,TRBJ2-1,TGTGCCAGCAGTTCAGGACTAGCGGGGAGGGATGAGCAGTTCTTC,CASSSGLAGRDEQFF
NA,TRBV15,16,NA,TRBJ2-5,TGTGCCACCAGCAGTTTTATCTCCGGGACATCGGAGACCCAGTACTTC,CATSSFISGTSETQYF
NA,TRBV30,16,once,TRBJ2-7,TGTGCCTGGAGTGTGGGGAGGATCCGGCCCGGGGTCGAGCAGTACTTC,CAWSVGRIRPGVEQYF
TRBD2,TRBV5-1,13,NA,TRBJ2-1,TGCGCCAGCAGCCCCCGGACTAGCGATGAGCAGTTCTTC,CASSPRTSDEQFF
NA,TRBV28,13,NA,TRBJ2-2,TGTGCCAGCAGTTTACAGGGGCCCGGGGAGCTGTTTTTT,CASSLQGPGELFF
TRBD2,TRBV4-2,14,NA,TRBJ2-1,TGTGCCAGCAGCCAAGATGGAGGGCTAGCGGGAAGGTTCTTC,CASSQDGGLAGRFF
TRBD1,TRBV30,15,once,TRBJ1-2,TGTGCCTGGATAGCCATCTGGGACAGGGTAAATGGCTACACCTTC,CAWIAIWDRVNGYTF
TRBD1,TRBV5-1,12,NA,TRBJ1-1,TGCGCCAGCAGCTTGGGACAGGGTGAAGCTTTCTTT,CASSLGQGEAFF
TRBD1,TRBV18,17,few,TRBJ1-1,TGTGCCAGCTCACTCCGGGACAGTGGGATTATGAACACTGAAGCTTTCTTT,CASSLRDSGIMNTEAFF
TRBD1,TRBV2,15,many,TRBJ1-6,TGTGCCAGCAGTGGACAGGGAACGGAGAATTCACCCCTCCACTTT,CASSGQGTENSPLHF
NA,TRBV6-1,13,NA,TRBJ2-7,TGTGCCAGCAGTGACAGGGGATTCGGCGAGCAGTACTTC,CASSDRGFGEQYF
NA,TRBV9,14,NA,TRBJ1-6,TGTGCCAGCAGCGTAACAGGGCTCGATTCACCCCTCCACTTT,CASSVTGLDSPLHF
NA,TRBV7-9,14,NA,TRBJ2-3,TGTGCCAGCAGCTTAGGAGGAAATTATGATACGCAGTATTTT,CASSLGGNYDTQYF
NA,TRBV2,16,NA,TRBJ2-5,TGTGCCAGCACCCTGCGATCGCTCTCAGGGGAGGAGACCCAGTACTTC,CASTLRSLSGEETQYF
TRBD1,TRBV7-7,14,NA,TRBJ2-7,TGTGCTAGCAGCTTAGGACAGGGAGCGTACGAGCAGTACTTC,CASSLGQGAYEQYF
NA,TRBV4-3,15,NA,TRBJ1-6,TGCGCCAGCAGCCCAAAAACAGGCTATAATTCACCCCTCCACTTT,CASSPKTGYNSPLHF
NA,TRBV19,14,few,TRBJ1-5,TGTGCCAGTAGCCGAACAGATAGCAATCAGCCCCAGCATTTT,CASSRTDSNQPQHF
NA,TRBV29-1,12,NA,TRBJ1-5,TGCAGCGTTGAAGATCCCGGGGAGCCCCAGCATTTT,CSVEDPGEPQHF
TRBD1,TRBV9,15,NA,TRBJ2-5,TGTGCCAGCAGCGTAGGCCCGACAGGGGAAGAGACCCAGTACTTC,CASSVGPTGEETQYF
NA,TRBV24-1,16,NA,TRBJ2-2,NA,CATSVQTSFGAGELFF
NA,TRBV5-1,14,NA,TRBJ1-1,TGCGCCAGCACATACGCGACAGGGAACACTGAAGCTTTCTTT,CASTYATGNTEAFF
TRBD1,TRBV27,16,NA,TRBJ2-7,TGTGCCAGCAGCCCTTCCCCGGGACAGGGGTTCTACGAGCAGTACTTC,CASSPSPGQGFYEQYF
NA,TRBV18,13,NA,TRBJ1-2,TGTGCCAGCTCACCAGTTTCCCCTTATGGCTACACCTTC,CASSPVSPYGYTF
TRBD1,TRBV2,14,NA,TRBJ2-7,TGTGCCAGTATCCGGGACAGGGGCTCCTACGAGCAGTACTTC,CASIRDRGSYEQYF